Each of the 15 T cell receptor beta chains below was sequenced from the same sample in a study of blood T cell repertoires in COVID-19. Sequenced by immunoSEQ multiplex PCR; TCRdb stores in-frame clones only, minus some. The sample lists roughly 220,000 clones; around 84% were seen once. Input material: peripheral blood. The receptors derive from a man aged 45 to 65 who had recovered from COVID-19.

The chain carries TRBV6-5 and TRBJ2-3; D unclear. V was pared by 11 bases and J by 0 bases, with 12 bases between. The V gene's germline CDR1 is MNHEY and CDR2 SVGAGI. This CDR3 region has 13 residues. The CDR3 nucleotides are TGTGCCTGTTCAAGCCCAAGCACAGATACGCAGTATTTT. It codes for CACSSPSTDTQYF.

This rearrangement joins TRBV5-8 to TRBJ1-4, with D tentatively TRBD1 (5 bases). The V end was cut by 1 base, the J end by 4 bases, with 11 bases between. Germline CDR1 and CDR2: SGHTS and YDEGEE. The CDR3 contains 15 residues. This chain's CDR3 is CASSLSGHGNEKLFF. In DNA, the CDR3 is TGTGCCAGCAGCTTGTCAGGGCACGGTAATGAAAAACTGTTTTTT.

CDR3 DNA: TGCGCCAGCAGCTTGGGTGCGGCTAGCACTGAGCAGTTCTTC. Its protein product is CASSLGAASTEQFF. This chain links TRBV5-1 with TRBJ2-1; perhaps TRBD2 as D (5 bases). This CDR3 has 14 residues. Germline values: CDR1 SGHRS, CDR2 YFSETQ. Trimming took 0 bases from V and 9 from J, leaving 13 bases between them.

V and J are TRBV7-2 and TRBJ2-7; 7 bases are shared with TRBD2. The length of the CDR3 is 16 residues. V lost 4 bases, J lost 1 base, and 10 bases stayed unmatched. Per the germline V gene, CDR1 is SGHTA and CDR2 is FQGNSA. This CDR3 is CASSSWGSGTSYEQYF. The CDR3 DNA is TGTGCCAGCAGCTCATGGGGCAGCGGGACTTCCTACGAGCAGTACTTC.

This clone has only one observation. V usage is TRBV4-1 and J usage is TRBJ2-3; D remains ambiguous. The CDR3 length is 15 residues. The germline V gene has CDR1 MGHRA and CDR2 YSYEKL. V was shortened by 4 bases and J by 0 bases, with 11 bases between the two germline ends. For the CDR3, the DNA is TGCGCCAGCAGCCGTTATTCCTTTAGCACAGATACGCAGTATTTT. Translating it yields CASSRYSFSTDTQYF.

V and J are TRBV5-8 and TRBJ2-7; 8 positions match TRBD2. Trimming removed 5 bases from V and 0 bases from J; junction bases left unmatched: 16. The CDR3 is 18 amino acids. CDR1 and CDR2 from the germline V gene are SGHTS and YDEGEE. CDR3 in amino acids: CASSSPGTRSALSYEQYF. CDR3 DNA sequence: TGTGCCAGCAGTTCCCCCGGGACTAGATCTGCCCTCTCCTACGAGCAGTACTTC.

V gene TRBV5-1 combines with J gene TRBJ2-6; D may be TRBD2 (5 bases). Germline V gene data show CDR1 as SGHRS and CDR2 as YFSETQ. There are 17 residues in the CDR3. V was shortened by 2 bases and J by 0 bases, with 12 bases between the two germline ends. The CDR3 region has the DNA TGCGCCAGCAGCTTCCTCCCGGGGAACTCTGGGGCCAACGTCCTGACTTTC. This codes for CASSFLPGNSGANVLTF. The full variable domain, rest sourced from reference TRBV5-1 and TRBJ2-6, is KAGVTQTPRYLIKTRGQQVTLSCSPISGHRSVSWYQQTPGQGLQFLFEYFSETQRNKGNFPGRFSGRQFSNSRSEMNVSTLELGDSALYLCASSFLPGNSGANVLTFGAGSRLTVL.

This clone was picked up a small number of times. The chain joins TRBV5-1 to TRBJ2-3; D possibly corresponds to TRBD2 (6 bases). V was cut by 0 bases and J by 3 bases, with 17 bases left in between. Germline loops: CDR1 SGHRS, CDR2 YFSETQ. The CDR3 has 17 residues. The CDR3 DNA sequence: TGCGCCAGCAGCTTGGCCCCTGCGGGACGCAGTACAGATACGCAGTATTTT. Encoded protein: CASSLAPAGRSTDTQYF.

V gene TRBV5-4 combines with J gene TRBJ2-5, with 11 bases identical to TRBD2. With V trimmed by 3 bases and J by 4 bases, 8 bases remained unmatched. The CDR3 totals 16 residues. Per germline, CDR1 SGHNT and CDR2 YYREEE (reference sequence). CDR3 sequence (DNA): TGTGCCAGCAGCTGGCCTAGCGGGGGGTCGGGAGAGACCCAGTACTTC. Protein: CASSWPSGGSGETQYF.

The V and J genes are TRBV6-1 and TRBJ2-1, with 9 bases identical to TRBD1. The ends lost 3 bases at V and 8 bases at J; junction bases unmatched: 11. CDR1 and CDR2 from the germline V gene are MNHNS and SASEGT. The CDR3 is 16 residues long. The CDR3 nucleotides are TGTGCCAGCAGTGAGTCCCGGGACAGGGTTCGGGATGAGCAGTTCTTC. Its translation is CASSESRDRVRDEQFF.

This clone has more than one count but fewer than ten. The chain links TRBV18 to TRBJ2-7; 8 bases agree with TRBD1. Trimming cost V 6 bases and J 4 bases; bases outside gene matches: 5. The germline V gene has CDR1 KGHSH and CDR2 LQKENI. The CDR3 runs 13 residues. The CDR3 nucleotides read TGTGCCAGCTCTGGACAGGGTTTATACGAGCAGTACTTC. It translates to CASSGQGLYEQYF.

The rearrangement joins TRBV11-2 to TRBJ2-1, with 8 bases that match TRBD2. The CDR3 loop spans 17 amino acids. V gave up 1 base and J gave up 5 bases; unmatched junction bases: 10. CDR1 SGHAT and CDR2 FQNNGV come from the germline V gene. As DNA, the CDR3 is TGTGCCAGCAGCTTAGGCGGTAGCGGGACCCCTAACAATGAGCAGTTCTTC. Its protein product is CASSLGGSGTPNNEQFF.

This clone has more than one count but fewer than ten. The rearrangement joins TRBV6-5 to TRBJ2-5; 7 bases align to TRBD1. CDR3 length: 14 residues. From germline, CDR1 is MNHEY and CDR2 SVGAGI. The V and J ends lost 6 bases and 2 bases, in that order; junction bases with no gene match: 6. This CDR3 reads CASRTGQSQETQYF. The DNA of the CDR3 is TGTGCCAGCAGAACGGGACAGAGTCAAGAGACCCAGTACTTC.

The rearrangement joins TRBV29-1 to TRBJ2-2, with unresolved D. The length of the CDR3 is 16 residues. V was trimmed by 5 bases and J by 1 base, leaving 17 bases between them. CDR1 and CDR2 from the germline V gene are SQVTM and ANQGSEA. In DNA form, the CDR3 reads TGCAGCGTTTCGCGAGTCGTGGCAGGGAACACCGGGGAGCTGTTTTTT. It codes for CSVSRVVAGNTGELFF.

The rearrangement links TRBV27 to TRBJ2-2, with 9 positions matching TRBD2. With 5 bases clipped from V and 4 bases from J, the junction kept 5 bases outside the gene matches. There are 15 residues in the CDR3. Germline V gives CDR1 MNHEY, CDR2 SMNVEV (reference sequence). This chain's CDR3 is CASSPNSGSTGELFF. Here the CDR3 DNA reads TGTGCCAGCAGTCCCAATAGCGGGAGCACCGGGGAGCTGTTTTTT.